This TCR beta chain was documented in a study of radiotherapy plus CTLA-4 blockade in lung cancer. Study context: Disease control was present in roughly a third of patients, and objective responses in around 20%.

Ipilimumab CTLA-4 blockade and focal radiation were given to patients with chemo-refractory metastatic non-small-cell lung cancer. The method was immunoSEQ multiplex PCR; TCRdb's version includes in-frame clones alone and lacks a portion of them. Here the sample spans 62,000 or so clones, around 80% being singletons. Trimming took 2 bases from V and 11 from J; bases not matched to a gene: 8. Germline V gives CDR1 SGHVS, CDR2 FQNEAQ. This CDR3 spans 15 amino acids. General study findings and limits: Together with interferon-beta, which increased in serum after radiation, early dynamic changes in blood T cell clones were reportedly the best predictors of response. Expansion in blood of tumor-derived TCR clones was seen after radiotherapy plus ipilimumab.

A word on this clone: Its antigen is unknown.

This receptor was taken from a human donor with non-small cell lung cancer who had a complete response to radiotherapy plus ipilimumab. This sequence joins TRBV7-8 and TRBJ1-6; 8 nucleotides line up with TRBD1. Sequencing was performed on peripheral blood, taken from a patient treated with radiotherapy plus ipilimumab. CDR3 sequence: CASSLKQGQGPPLHF. CDR3 in DNA: TGTGCCAGCAGCTTAAAACAAGGACAGGGTCCACCCCTCCACTTT.